In this sample, the clone carrying this T cell receptor beta chain turned up many times. The antigen is unknown. This entry comes from a study of T-cell reconstitution after alpha-beta-depleted transplantation in children. Study findings and constraints: From newly produced T cells came most of the T-cell counts and diversity one year after transplant. TCRbeta diversity was high at day 60 in some patients (a result of surviving recipient T cells and thymic progenitors). The origin of alpha-beta T cells about two months after transplant was reportedly several hundred expanded graft clones.

Preparation of the TCRbeta library used unique molecular identifiers. One entry per CDR3 protein results from TCRdb running MiXCR on the PCR reads. The sample lists about 7,900 distinct CDR3 sequences, roughly 30% occurring once. The material was peripheral blood, obtained 60 days after TCRalphabeta/CD19-depleted stem cell transplant. This TCR was recovered from a boy under three years old who had a stem cell transplant for SCID, so the T cells may come from the graft donor.

CDR3 DNA sequence: TGTGCCAGCAGCCCCCGACGTACTGACAGGCGAGCTTTCTTT. It encodes CASSPRRTDRRAFF. The J gene is TRBJ1-1, the V gene TRBV11-2; TRBD1 might be the D (6 bases). The CDR3 is 14 residues long. Trimming took off 5 bases at V and 10 bases at J, with 20 bases between the two ends. Looked up from germline, CDR1 is SGHAT and CDR2 is FQNNGV.